A selection of T cell receptor beta chains follows, all from one sample in a study of blood T cells in healthy people across ages. TCRdb redid the calling of the 5' RACE reads with MiXCR, one entry per CDR3 protein. The sample has around 1,700,000 distinct CDR3 sequences, approximately 28% seen once. The sample comprised blood. The receptors here all came from a woman in her twenties or thirties in good health. CDR3s include the opening cysteine and the closing phenylalanine or tryptophan. The D gene is left open where the match is weak. Clone size appears in some rows only: once, few, many, or a class for an expanded clone.

V gene	J gene	D gene	clone size	CDR3 protein	CDR3 DNA
TRBV4-1	TRBJ1-5	NA	NA	CASSQEFPADQLQHF	TGCGCCAGCAGCCAAGAATTCCCAGCAGATCAGCTCCAGCATTTT
TRBV12-3/TRBV12-4	TRBJ1-2	TRBD1	NA	CASSLRTGINYGYTF	TGTGCCAGCAGTTTGAGGACAGGGATTAACTATGGCTACACCTTC
TRBV7-2	TRBJ2-1	NA	NA	CASSPYQIGGTYTEQFF	TGTGCCAGTAGCCCCTATCAGATTGGCGGGACCTACACTGAGCAGTTCTTC
TRBV9	TRBJ2-2	NA	NA	CASSPRAGAFTGELFF	TGTGCCAGCAGCCCCCGCGCAGGGGCTTTCACCGGGGAGCTGTTTTTT
TRBV12-3/TRBV12-4	TRBJ2-5	TRBD2	NA	CASSLETSGGHGETQYF	TGTGCCAGCAGTTTAGAGACTAGCGGGGGGCACGGAGAGACCCAGTACTTC
TRBV20-1	TRBJ2-7	TRBD2	many	CSASRLAASYEQYF	TGCAGTGCTTCGCGACTAGCGGCCTCCTACGAGCAGTACTTC
TRBV5-5	TRBJ2-7	NA	NA	CASSLAGLNEQYF	TGTGCCAGCAGCTTGGCGGGGTTGAACGAGCAGTACTTC
TRBV28	TRBJ1-2	NA	few	CASSAGRGANYGYTF	TGTGCCAGCAGTGCCGGGAGGGGTGCTAACTATGGCTACACCTTC
TRBV12-3/TRBV12-4	TRBJ1-2	NA	many	CASSTTDGANYGYTF	TGTGCCAGCAGTACGACGGACGGTGCTAACTATGGCTACACCTTC
TRBV5-5	TRBJ2-1	NA	NA	CASTKGWDYNEQFF	TGTGCCAGCACCAAAGGGTGGGACTACAATGAGCAGTTCTTC
TRBV14	TRBJ2-1	TRBD2	many	CASSLAGVDNEQFF	TGTGCCAGCTCCTTAGCGGGAGTTGACAATGAGCAGTTCTTC
TRBV3-1	TRBJ1-3	NA	once	CASSQAGTGNTIYF	TGTGCCAGCAGCCAAGCTGGAACTGGAAACACCATATATTTT
TRBV7-8	TRBJ2-1	TRBD2	NA	CASSPRGLAIEKNEQFF	TGTGCCAGCAGCCCTAGGGGACTAGCGATAGAAAAAAATGAGCAGTTCTTC
TRBV7-9	TRBJ1-6	NA	few	CASSSPWRGKGNSPLHF	TGTGCCAGCAGCTCCCCTTGGCGGGGCAAGGGTAATTCACCCCTCCACTTT
TRBV5-1	TRBJ2-3	TRBD2	NA	CASTTSVGGRDTQYF	TGCGCCAGCACGACGTCTGTCGGGGGGAGAGATACGCAGTATTTT
TRBV5-1	TRBJ2-2	NA	NA	CASSATGPTVGELFF	TGCGCCAGCAGCGCGACAGGTCCCACGGTCGGGGAGCTGTTTTTT
TRBV20-1	TRBJ2-3	TRBD2	NA	CSVGTSGRAGGDTQYF	TGCAGCGTGGGGACTAGCGGGAGAGCAGGGGGAGATACGCAGTATTTT
TRBV4-2	TRBJ2-1	NA	NA	CACSQEGSGQFF	TGTGCCTGCAGCCAAGAGGGCAGCGGTCAGTTCTTC
TRBV7-2	TRBJ2-7	TRBD2	NA	CASSLVSGNSYEQYF	TGTGCCAGCAGCTTAGTTAGCGGGAACTCCTACGAGCAGTACTTC
TRBV30	TRBJ1-2	NA	NA	CAWSPPSGDLNYGYTF	TGTGCCTGGAGTCCACCCTCGGGGGACCTTAACTATGGCTACACCTTC
TRBV10-2	TRBJ2-5	TRBD2	many	CASIRGLAGEETQYF	TGCGCCAGCATTCGGGGACTAGCGGGGGAAGAGACCCAGTACTTC
TRBV29-1	TRBJ1-2	TRBD1	few	CSVEGGTGGASNYGYTF	TGCAGCGTTGAAGGGGGAACAGGGGGCGCCTCAAACTATGGCTACACCTTC
TRBV6-4	TRBJ1-5	TRBD1	few	CASSVNRGQPQHF	TGTGCCAGCAGTGTGAACAGGGGTCAGCCCCAGCATTTT
TRBV5-1	TRBJ2-5	TRBD2	few	CASSLGPGGPIETQYF	TGCGCCAGCAGCTTGGGCCCGGGAGGGCCCATCGAGACCCAGTACTTC
TRBV7-9	TRBJ2-3	NA	NA	CASSARGGTPGGADTQYF	TGTGCCAGCAGCGCCAGGGGCGGGACGCCGGGCGGCGCAGATACGCAGTATTTT
TRBV2	TRBJ1-1	TRBD1	NA	CASSGIGTGGTEAFF	TGTGCCAGCAGTGGGATTGGGACAGGGGGTACTGAAGCTTTCTTT
TRBV29-1	TRBJ2-7	TRBD1	NA	CSAAGTGGPYEQYF	TGCAGCGCCGCAGGGACAGGAGGGCCCTACGAGCAGTACTTC
TRBV29-1	TRBJ1-2	TRBD1	few	CSVNTGGRWGYTF	TGCAGCGTCAACACAGGGGGAAGGTGGGGCTACACCTTC
TRBV5-1	TRBJ2-2	TRBD2	NA	CASSSGGPRTGELFF	TGCGCCAGCAGCTCGGGGGGGCCACGGACCGGGGAGCTGTTTTTT
TRBV20-1	TRBJ2-5	NA	NA	CSAGGILNETQYF	TGCAGTGCTGGGGGAATCCTGAACGAGACCCAGTACTTC
TRBV20-1	TRBJ2-1	TRBD2	few	CSARDQAGVYNEQFF	TGCAGTGCTAGAGATCAGGCGGGAGTCTACAATGAGCAGTTCTTC
TRBV4-1	TRBJ2-1	TRBD2	NA	CASSQQYTSGASYNEQFF	TGCGCCAGCAGCCAACAATACACTAGCGGGGCATCCTACAATGAGCAGTTCTTC
TRBV7-2	TRBJ2-1	NA	few	CASGSGLGRGEQFF	TGTGCCAGCGGCTCTGGACTGGGGAGAGGCGAGCAGTTCTTC
TRBV5-1	TRBJ2-7	NA	few	CASSLGQGGMYEQYF	TGCGCCAGCAGCTTGGGACAGGGAGGGATGTACGAGCAGTACTTC
TRBV4-3	TRBJ2-5	NA	many	CASSRERVETQYF	TGCGCCAGCAGTCGGGAGAGGGTGGAGACCCAGTACTTC
TRBV5-1	TRBJ2-7	NA	NA	CASRKQDLLYEQYF	TGCGCCAGCAGAAAACAGGACCTCCTCTACGAGCAGTACTTC
TRBV12-3/TRBV12-4	TRBJ2-7	TRBD2	few	CASSLGVSLLAGSVEQYF	TGTGCCAGCAGTTTAGGGGTCTCCTTACTAGCGGGGTCGGTGGAGCAGTACTTC
TRBV29-1	TRBJ2-3	NA	NA	CSVDHAGSTDTQYF	TGCAGCGTTGATCACGCGGGGAGCACAGATACGCAGTATTTT
TRBV2	TRBJ1-4	TRBD1	NA	CASSETGQGGEKLFF	TGTGCCAGCAGTGAAACCGGACAGGGCGGGGAAAAACTGTTTTTT
TRBV2	TRBJ1-2	NA	NA	CASSVGPYYGYTF	TGTGCCAGCAGTGTGGGCCCCTACTATGGCTACACCTTC
TRBV4-1	TRBJ2-7	TRBD1	many	CASSQGPGTGSYEQYF	TGCGCCAGCAGCCAAGGCCCCGGGACAGGGTCCTACGAGCAGTACTTC
TRBV4-2	TRBJ1-5	NA	NA	CASSLLIRQTNQPQHF	TGTGCCAGCAGCCTACTAATCAGACAGACCAATCAGCCCCAGCATTTT